The 18 T cell receptor beta chains below were found in one sample sequenced in a study of blood T cell repertoires in COVID-19. Data came from immunoSEQ multiplex PCR; TCRdb stores just in-frame clones and leaves some out. Among hundreds of thousands of clones listed, about 88% were seen once. The sequencing input was peripheral blood. The receptors stem from a woman between 65 and 79 years old with COVID-19, enrolled during active disease.

This rearrangement joins TRBV7-9 to TRBJ1-2, with D maybe TRBD1 (5 bases). Germline V lookup: CDR1 SEHNR, CDR2 FQNEAQ (reference sequence). The V and J ends lost 2 bases and 4 bases respectively, with 17 bases between them. The CDR3 consists of 16 residues. The CDR3 here is CASSLNAGQDGYGYTF. In DNA form, the CDR3 reads TGTGCCAGCAGCTTAAATGCCGGACAAGACGGCTATGGCTACACCTTC.

V is TRBV7-2 and J is TRBJ2-3; possible D gene TRBD2, 6 bases. Germline values: CDR1 SGHTA, CDR2 FQGNSA. The CDR3 consists of 18 residues. V lost 2 bases and J lost 5, with 23 bases in between. As DNA, the CDR3 is TGTGCCAGCAGCTTACTGGAAGGTAGCGGTCTCCTGGAAGATACGCAGTATTTT. This translates into CASSLLEGSGLLEDTQYF.

This chain links TRBV5-6 with TRBJ1-1; 8 bases are shared with TRBD1. Germline V lookup: CDR1 SGHDT, CDR2 YYEEEE. The V and J ends lost 4 bases and 4 bases, in that order; junction bases with no gene match: 6. The CDR3 sequence is 14 residues long. The CDR3 spells CASSRQGWATEAFF. The DNA for the CDR3 is TGTGCCAGCAGCCGACAGGGGTGGGCCACTGAAGCTTTCTTT.

V usage is TRBV3-1 (or the pseudogene TRBV3-2) and J usage is TRBJ2-7; 9 bases are a match to TRBD2. The CDR3 runs 16 residues. Unmatched junction bases numbered 12, after V lost 4 bases and J lost 5 bases. Germline V lookup: CDR1 LGHDT, CDR2 YNNKEL (reference sequence). The CDR3 DNA is TGTGCCAGCAGCCGTACAACCGGGACTAGCTACCACGAGCAGTACTTC. This translates into CASSRTTGTSYHEQYF.

The J gene is TRBJ1-1, the V gene TRBV9; TRBD1 agrees at 10 bases. CDR3 length: 18 residues. Germline V gives CDR1 SGDLS, CDR2 YYNGEE. The V and J ends lost 3 bases and 5 bases, in that order; junction bases with no gene match: 16. CDR3 residues: CASSGGPLDRGRRTEAFF. The CDR3 region has the DNA TGTGCCAGCAGCGGAGGACCATTAGACAGGGGGCGAAGAACTGAAGCTTTCTTT.

V usage is TRBV27 and J usage is TRBJ2-2; D is perhaps TRBD2 (5 bases). The germline V and J ends were trimmed by 3 bases and 7 bases, with 12 bases remaining between them. CDR1 MNHEY and CDR2 SMNVEV come from the germline V gene (reference sequence). The CDR3 length is 14 residues. The CDR3 is CASSFTPEDGELFF. The CDR3, as DNA: TGTGCCAGCAGTTTCACCCCGGAGGACGGGGAGCTGTTTTTT.

The chain has TRBV24-1 and TRBJ1-2; 12 bases line up with TRBD1. Germline loops: CDR1 KGHDR, CDR2 SFDVKD. The junction had 13 bases not matched to a gene; V was cut back by 5 bases and J by 4 bases. This CDR3 spans 18 amino acids. CDR3 DNA sequence: TGTGCCACCAGTGTCGGACCGGGACAGGGGGCGTTCTCCTATGGCTACACCTTC. This codes for CATSVGPGQGAFSYGYTF.

The CDR3 region is CASSRDRLNEKLFF. CDR3 in DNA: TGTGCCAGCAGTCGTGACAGGTTGAATGAAAAACTGTTTTTT. The chain links TRBV6-5 to TRBJ1-4; D possibly corresponds to TRBD1 (6 bases). The V end was cut by 5 bases, the J end by 5 bases, with 12 bases between. Germline CDR1 is MNHEY and CDR2 is SVGAGI. The CDR3 is 14 amino acids.

The chain uses TRBV21-1 and TRBJ1-1. TRBV21-1 is a known pseudogene. The CDR3 totals 13 residues. DNA for the CDR3: TGTGCCAGCAGCCCCGGGGGGGGCACTGAAGCTTTCTTT. Its translation is CASSPGGGTEAFF.

About this clone itself: In the same sample, other DNA sequences code for this CDR3. The V gene is TRBV12-3 or TRBV12-4, the J gene TRBJ1-2; weak D call: TRBD1 (6 bases). This CDR3 has 11 amino acids. V was shortened by 6 bases and J by 7 bases, with 9 bases between the two germline ends. CDR3 sequence: CASSLTGGYTF. CDR3 DNA sequence: TGTGCCAGCAGCCTGACAGGTGGCTACACCTTC.

The rearrangement uses TRBV10-2 and TRBJ1-2, with 10 bases identical to TRBD1. V shed 7 bases and J 5 bases; nucleotides not matched to a gene: 4. The germline gives CDR1 WSHSY, CDR2 SAAADI. This CDR3 has 13 residues. The CDR3 is CASTPGQGYGYTF. The CDR3 region has the DNA TGCGCCAGCACCCCGGGACAGGGGTATGGCTACACCTTC.

This rearrangement joins TRBV30 to TRBJ1-2; no definite D call. The germline V gene has CDR1 GTSNPN and CDR2 SVGIG (reference sequence). This CDR3 has 13 amino acids. The germline V and J ends were trimmed by 1 base and 5 bases, with 11 bases remaining between them. For the CDR3, the DNA is TGTGCCTGGAGTGCTCAAATCGGTTATGGCTACACCTTC. Residues: CAWSAQIGYGYTF.

The chain combines TRBV28 with TRBJ1-1; D remains ambiguous. The V end was cut by 5 bases, the J end by 1 base, with 11 bases between. Germline V gene sequence: CDR1 MDHEN, CDR2 SYDVKM. The CDR3 has 14 amino acids. This CDR3 is CASSPHEGNTEAFF. The CDR3 DNA reads TGTGCCAGCAGTCCTCACGAGGGGAACACTGAAGCTTTCTTT. Looking up the rest from reference TRBV28 and TRBJ1-1 gives the full variable domain: DVKVTQSSRYLVKRTGEKVFLECVQDMDHENMFWYRQDPGLGLRLIYFSYDVKMKEKGDIPEGYSVSREKKERFSLILESASTNQTSMYLCASSPHEGNTEAFFGQGTRLTVV.

The V and J genes are TRBV6-5 and TRBJ2-2, with D maybe TRBD2 (5 bases). The CDR3 totals 14 residues. The germline CDR1 and CDR2 sequences are MNHEY and SVGAGI. Trimming stripped 7 bases from V and 2 bases from J, with 11 bases between. CDR3 in amino acids: CASIVSGNTGELFF. In DNA form, the CDR3 reads TGTGCCAGCATAGTGTCGGGAAACACCGGGGAGCTGTTTTTT.

J is TRBJ2-3 and V is TRBV24-1; D remains unclear. The CDR3 sequence is 12 residues long. Deletions cut 3 bases from V and 8 bases from J, with 8 bases between. From germline, CDR1 is KGHDR and CDR2 SFDVKD. CDR3 nucleotides: TGTGCCACCAGTGATCTTAAGCTTACGCAGTATTTT. This gives the protein CATSDLKLTQYF.

The chain has TRBV5-4 and TRBJ1-6, with 8 bases fitting TRBD1. Trimming at V came to 4 bases and at J to 10 bases, leaving 7 bases not matched to a gene. This CDR3 contains 14 residues. The germline V gene has CDR1 SGHNT and CDR2 YYREEE (reference sequence). The CDR3 sequence is CASSGQGGFSPLHF. DNA for the CDR3: TGTGCCAGCAGCGGACAGGGAGGGTTCTCACCCCTCCACTTT.

The chain recombines TRBV19 with TRBJ1-6; 7 bases line up with TRBD1. The CDR3 covers 15 residues. Germline values: CDR1 LNHDA, CDR2 SQIVND (reference sequence). The J segment lost 5 bases and the V segment lost 10 bases, leaving 11 bases of the junction unmatched. The CDR3 coding sequence is TGTGCCACGACGACAGGGCCCGCGAATAATTCACCCCTCCACTTT. Protein sequence: CATTTGPANNSPLHF. Full variable domain (outside the CDR3, taken from reference TRBV19 and TRBJ1-6): DGGITQSPKYLFRKEGQNVTLSCEQNLNHDAMYWYRQDPGQGLRLIYYSQIVNDFQKGDIAEGYSVSREKKESFPLTVTSAQKNPTAFYLCATTTGPANNSPLHFGNGTRLTVT.

This chain joins TRBV19 and TRBJ2-2; weak D call: TRBD1 (6 bases). Trimming stripped 9 bases from V and 2 bases from J, with 19 bases between. Germline loops: CDR1 LNHDA, CDR2 SQIVND (reference sequence). The CDR3 sequence is 16 residues long. The CDR3 here is CASSTRTGTNTGELFF. DNA of the CDR3: TGTGCCAGCTCGACACGCACCGGGACAAACACCGGGGAGCTGTTTTTT.